In its sample, the clone carrying this T cell receptor beta chain was seen many times. Its antigen is unknown. This entry comes from a study of regulatory T cells in long-lasting Graves disease. The germline V gene encodes CDR1 MDHEN and CDR2 SYDVKM. This CDR3 region has 16 residues. J lost 7 bases, V lost 7 bases, and 15 bases had no gene match. Regarding the study as a whole: Favored gene segments in persistent disease were TRBV28, TRBJ1-2 and TRBJ2-5. A reduction in accuracy may have resulted from the small sample size.

Time point of the sample: newly diagnosed GD, antithyroid drugs for less than 3 months. With RNA extracted from PBMCs as input, the TCR library was made. CDR3-region Arm-PCR and iRepertoire HTBI primers produced the TCR beta libraries. A single record per CDR3 protein comes from TCRdb applying MiXCR to the multiplex PCR reads. The data contain hundreds of thousands of distinct CDR3 sequences, less than 15% of them singletons. The sample was also reused in another study, on T cells in Graves' hyperthyroidism and ophthalmopathy.

The specimen comprised peripheral blood mononuclear cells (PBMCs), sampled at new diagnosis, from a patient treated with antithyroid drugs. The sequence came from a man in his thirties or forties with Graves disease. The V and J genes are TRBV28 and TRBJ2-1; 8 bases are a match to TRBD2. The CDR3 is CASTLPGAGGLNEQFF. Written as DNA, the CDR3 is TGTGCCAGCACCCTGCCCGGCGCGGGAGGTCTGAATGAGCAGTTCTTC.